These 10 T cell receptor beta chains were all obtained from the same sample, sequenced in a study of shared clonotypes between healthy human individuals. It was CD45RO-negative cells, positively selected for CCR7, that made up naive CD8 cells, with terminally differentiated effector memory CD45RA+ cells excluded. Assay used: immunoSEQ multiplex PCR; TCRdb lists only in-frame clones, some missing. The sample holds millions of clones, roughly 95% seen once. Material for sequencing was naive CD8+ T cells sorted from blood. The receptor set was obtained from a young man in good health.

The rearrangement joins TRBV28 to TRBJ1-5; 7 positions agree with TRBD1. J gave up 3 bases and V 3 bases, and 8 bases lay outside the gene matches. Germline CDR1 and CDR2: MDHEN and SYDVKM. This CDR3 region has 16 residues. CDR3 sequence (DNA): TGTGCCAGCAGTTTTATTGGAACAGGGGCCAATCAGCCCCAGCATTTT. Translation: CASSFIGTGANQPQHF.

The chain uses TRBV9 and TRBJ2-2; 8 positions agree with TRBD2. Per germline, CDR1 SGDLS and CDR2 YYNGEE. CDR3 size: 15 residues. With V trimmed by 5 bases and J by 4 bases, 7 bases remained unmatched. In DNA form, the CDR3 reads TGTGCCAGCAGTCGAAGCGGGAGCGCCACCGGGGAGCTGTTTTTT. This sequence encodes CASSRSGSATGELFF.

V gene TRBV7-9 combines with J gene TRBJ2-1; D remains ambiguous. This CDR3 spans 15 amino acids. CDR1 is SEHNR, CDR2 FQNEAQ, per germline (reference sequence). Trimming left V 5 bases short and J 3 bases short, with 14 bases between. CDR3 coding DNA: TGTGCCAGCAGCCCGAGCCCATCCCGCTACAATGAGCAGTTCTTC. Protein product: CASSPSPSRYNEQFF.

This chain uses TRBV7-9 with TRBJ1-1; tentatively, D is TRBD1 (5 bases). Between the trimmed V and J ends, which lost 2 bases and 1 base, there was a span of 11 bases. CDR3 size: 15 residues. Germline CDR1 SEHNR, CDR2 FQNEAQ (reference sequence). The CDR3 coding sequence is TGTGCCAGCAGCTTACCGACAGCTCCGAACACTGAAGCTTTCTTT. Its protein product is CASSLPTAPNTEAFF.

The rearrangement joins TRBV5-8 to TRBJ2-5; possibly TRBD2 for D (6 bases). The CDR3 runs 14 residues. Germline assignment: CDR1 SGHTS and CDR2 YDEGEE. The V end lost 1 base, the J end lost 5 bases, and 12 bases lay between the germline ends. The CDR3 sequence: CASSLSGVRETQYF. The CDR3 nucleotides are TGTGCCAGCAGCTTGTCGGGGGTTCGGGAGACCCAGTACTTC.

The CDR3 DNA is TGTGCCAGCAGTGAGACGTCAGCCTACGAGCAGTACTTC. It translates to CASSETSAYEQYF. The chain recombines TRBV6-1 with TRBJ2-7; D is unclear. Deletions cut 3 bases from V and 2 bases from J, with 8 bases between. Germline V gives CDR1 MNHNS, CDR2 SASEGT. The CDR3 is made up of 13 amino acids.

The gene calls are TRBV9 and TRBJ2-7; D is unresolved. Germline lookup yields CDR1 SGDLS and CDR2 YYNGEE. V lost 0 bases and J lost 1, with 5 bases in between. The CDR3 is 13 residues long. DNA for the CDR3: TGTGCCAGCAGCGTAGCTCAGTCCTACGAGCAGTACTTC. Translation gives CASSVAQSYEQYF.

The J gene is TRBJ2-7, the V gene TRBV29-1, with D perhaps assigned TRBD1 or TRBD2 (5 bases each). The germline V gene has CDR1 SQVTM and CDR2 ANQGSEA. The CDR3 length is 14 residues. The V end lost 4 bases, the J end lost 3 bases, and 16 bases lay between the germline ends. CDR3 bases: TGCAGCGTTGCGGCTCAGAGGGACGACTACGAGCAGTACTTC. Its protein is CSVAAQRDDYEQYF.

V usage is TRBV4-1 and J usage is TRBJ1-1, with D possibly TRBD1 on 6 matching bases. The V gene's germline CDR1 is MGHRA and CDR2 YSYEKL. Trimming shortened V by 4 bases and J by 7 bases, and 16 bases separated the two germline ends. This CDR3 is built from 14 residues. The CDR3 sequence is CASSPSRRGGEAFF. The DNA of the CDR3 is TGCGCCAGCAGCCCCTCTCGCAGGGGCGGTGAAGCTTTCTTT.

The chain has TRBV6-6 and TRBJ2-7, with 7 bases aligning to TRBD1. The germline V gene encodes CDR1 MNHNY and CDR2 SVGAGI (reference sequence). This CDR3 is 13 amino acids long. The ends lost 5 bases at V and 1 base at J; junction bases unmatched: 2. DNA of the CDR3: TGTGCCAGCAGTAGACAGGGTTCCTACGAGCAGTACTTC. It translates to CASSRQGSYEQYF.